What follows are 30 T cell receptor beta chains derived from one specimen sequenced in a study of T cells in localized non-small cell lung cancer. TCRdb keeps only in-frame clones here, not all; method: immunoSEQ multiplex PCR. Found here are around 35,000 clones, around 93% of them singletons; the top ten hold roughly 7.9%. The sample here was peripheral blood, taken before any cancer treatment. The origin of the receptors is a female donor over 55 with stage I lung adenocarcinoma.

J is TRBJ1-2 and V is TRBV27, with D possibly matching TRBD1 (5 bases). V shed 6 bases and J shed 1 base, with 12 bases lying between them. This CDR3 has 14 residues. Germline CDR1 and CDR2: MNHEY and SMNVEV (reference sequence). The CDR3 sequence: CASSPRGFNYGYTF. The CDR3 DNA reads as TGTGCCAGCAGCCCGCGGGGGTTTAACTATGGCTACACCTTC.

This clone came up a few times. The chain employs TRBV6-6 and TRBJ1-2, with TRBD1 as a possible D gene (6 bases). V shed 3 bases and J shed 4 bases, with 15 bases lying between them. The CDR3 is 15 residues long. CDR1 is MNHNY and CDR2 is SVGAGI in the germline V gene (reference sequence). CDR3 bases: TGTGCCAGCAGTTATCCTAACAGGGAAATCTATGGCTACACCTTC. It yields the protein CASSYPNREIYGYTF.

This clone was counted once. CDR3 residues: CASSTGTSGSSNTGELFF. The CDR3 DNA is TGTGCCAGTAGTACAGGGACTAGCGGGAGCTCGAACACCGGGGAGCTGTTTTTT. This chain connects TRBV19 to TRBJ2-2; 14 nucleotides line up with TRBD2. Trimming removed 4 bases from V and 0 bases from J; junction bases left unmatched: 4. The V gene's germline CDR1 is LNHDA and CDR2 SQIVND (reference sequence). CDR3 length equals 18 residues.

The gene calls are TRBV6-7 and TRBJ2-7; tentative D call: TRBD1 (6 bases). TRBV6-7 is an ORF; its function is uncertain. V was trimmed by 0 bases and J by 1 base, leaving 10 bases between them. There are 15 residues in the CDR3. CDR3 DNA: TGTGCCAGCAGTTACTCGGGGGCGTATTCCTACGAGCAGTACGTC. Protein product: CASSYSGAYSYEQYV.

The J gene is TRBJ2-2, the V gene TRBV29-1; 10 positions agree with TRBD2. V dropped 4 bases and J dropped 0; count of bases not matched to a gene: 8. CDR1 SQVTM and CDR2 ANQGSEA come from the germline V gene. This CDR3 is built from 17 residues. The CDR3 region is CSVGVQRGGSNTGELFF. The CDR3 nucleotides read TGCAGCGTTGGGGTTCAGCGGGGGGGATCGAACACCGGGGAGCTGTTTTTT.

This clone was detected once. The chain employs TRBV6-5 and TRBJ2-7; D uncertain. Trimming shortened V by 8 bases and J by 0 bases, and 14 bases separated the two germline ends. CDR3 length: 14 amino acids. Germline CDR1 MNHEY, CDR2 SVGAGI. DNA for the CDR3: TGTGCCAGCCGGCGAGACACCCGCTCCTACGAGCAGTACGTC. Its translation: CASRRDTRSYEQYV.

The chain links TRBV4-3 to TRBJ2-5; 12 nucleotides align to TRBD1. The junction had 13 bases not matched to a gene; V was cut back by 0 bases and J by 5 bases. CDR1 is LGHNA, CDR2 YSLEER, per germline. The CDR3 totals 19 residues. The CDR3 sequence is CASSQDYKGDRGLWETQYF. In DNA form, the CDR3 reads TGCGCCAGCAGCCAAGATTATAAGGGGGACAGGGGGCTTTGGGAGACCCAGTACTTC.

This clone is a singleton in its sample. The V call is TRBV10-3, the J call TRBJ1-5; D possibly corresponds to TRBD1 (6 bases). From germline, CDR1 is ENHRY and CDR2 SYGVKD. The CDR3 has 15 amino acids. Trimming took off 7 bases at V and 0 bases at J, with 13 bases between the two ends. CDR3 nucleotide sequence: TGTGCCATCAAGGAGGGGGGAGATAGCAATCAGCCCCAGCATTTT. As protein: CAIKEGGDSNQPQHF.

V gene TRBV9 combines with J gene TRBJ2-1; 8 bases align to TRBD2. The CDR3 is made up of 15 amino acids. Germline values: CDR1 SGDLS, CDR2 YYNGEE. V lost 3 bases to trimming and J lost 7 bases; unmatched junction nucleotides: 9. Written as DNA, the CDR3 is TGTGCCAGCAGCGAGGGCCTAGCGGGTTGGAATGAGCAGTTCTTC. Residues: CASSEGLAGWNEQFF.

This chain joins TRBV28 and TRBJ2-5; tentatively, D is TRBD1 (6 bases). This CDR3 spans 15 amino acids. Per germline, CDR1 MDHEN and CDR2 SYDVKM. V lost 6 bases, J lost 1 base, and 15 bases lay in between. CDR3 in DNA: TGTGCCAGCAGACTAGAGGACAGCCTCCAAGAGACCCAGTACTTC. Protein: CASRLEDSLQETQYF.

This chain links TRBV11-3 with TRBJ1-2, with TRBD1 as a possible D gene (6 bases). V dropped 8 bases and J dropped 0 bases, with 10 bases sitting between them. CDR1 SGHNT and CDR2 YENEEA come from the germline V gene. The CDR3 is 13 residues long. The CDR3 nucleotides are TGTGCCAGCGCGGACAGTACTAACTATGGCTACACCTTC. Encoded protein: CASADSTNYGYTF.

The chain recombines TRBV4-3 with TRBJ1-1; a weak D match, TRBD1 (5 bases). The V end lost 5 bases, the J end lost 1 base, and 14 bases lay between the germline ends. Germline assignment: CDR1 LGHNA and CDR2 YSLEER. The CDR3 runs 15 residues. The CDR3 region is CASSDEGVANTEAFF. CDR3 bases: TGCGCCAGCAGCGACGAAGGGGTTGCGAACACTGAAGCTTTCTTT.

V is TRBV28 and J is TRBJ1-5; possible D gene TRBD1, 6 bases. Germline V gene lookup returns CDR1 MDHEN and CDR2 SYDVKM. The CDR3 length is 14 residues. Trimming shortened V by 2 bases and J by 6 bases, and 11 bases separated the two germline ends. The CDR3 region is CASSLNRGGQPQHF. The CDR3 DNA reads as TGTGCCAGCAGTTTAAATAGGGGGGGTCAGCCCCAGCATTTT.

This sequence joins TRBV28 and TRBJ1-2, with a tentative D call TRBD1 (5 bases). The germline V gene encodes CDR1 MDHEN and CDR2 SYDVKM. Trimming pared 5 bases from V and 7 bases from J, leaving 11 bases between. There are 12 residues in the CDR3. CDR3 amino acids: CASSTTVFGYTF. As DNA, the CDR3 is TGTGCCAGCAGTACGACAGTGTTTGGCTACACCTTC.

The genes are TRBV28 and TRBJ1-1; 10 nucleotides agree with TRBD1. Germline V lookup: CDR1 MDHEN, CDR2 SYDVKM. This CDR3 comprises 16 residues. The V gene end was trimmed by 3 bases and the J gene end by 4 bases; junction bases not matched to a gene: 8. CDR3 bases: TGTGCCAGCAGTTTGAGTAAGGGACAGGGGATCACTGAAGCTTTCTTT. It encodes CASSLSKGQGITEAFF.

V usage is TRBV9 and J usage is TRBJ2-5; 10 bases match TRBD2. In germline, CDR1 is SGDLS, CDR2 YYNGEE. The CDR3 is 16 residues long. V shed 0 bases, J shed 1 base, and the junction held 3 bases outside the gene matches. The chain's CDR3 is CASSVASSGSQETQYF. CDR3 nucleotide sequence: TGTGCCAGCAGCGTAGCTTCTAGCGGGAGCCAAGAGACCCAGTACTTC.

The chain is built from TRBV6-5 and TRBJ1-5, with D uncertain. Germline V lookup: CDR1 MNHEY, CDR2 SVGAGI. This CDR3 has 14 amino acids. Trimming took off 2 bases at V and 5 bases at J, with 10 bases between the two ends. In DNA form, the CDR3 reads TGTGCCAGCAGTTACAGATACAGTGATCAGCCCCAGCATTTT. Protein: CASSYRYSDQPQHF.

This CDR3 reads CASSPSKIYGYTF. CDR3 bases: TGTGCCAGCAGCCCGTCCAAAATCTATGGCTACACCTTC. This rearrangement joins TRBV7-6 to TRBJ1-2; D is unresolved. The CDR3 has 13 residues. Trimming took 5 bases from V and 4 from J, leaving 11 bases between them. The germline CDR1 and CDR2 sequences are SGHVS and FNYEAQ.

The genes are TRBV6-1 and TRBJ1-1, with 7 bases that match TRBD1. Trimming at V came to 5 bases and at J to 1 base, leaving 7 bases not matched to a gene. Germline CDR1 MNHNS, CDR2 SASEGT. This CDR3 has 15 residues. The CDR3 loop reads CASSPRNRGNTEAFF. The CDR3 DNA is TGTGCCAGCAGTCCGAGGAACAGGGGGAACACTGAAGCTTTCTTT.

This chain connects TRBV27 to TRBJ2-2, with 10 bases fitting TRBD1. CDR3 size: 16 residues. Per the germline V gene, CDR1 is MNHEY and CDR2 is SMNVEV (reference sequence). The V and J ends lost 6 bases and 4 bases, in that order; junction bases with no gene match: 8. The CDR3 here is CASRSRQGAVTGELFF. The CDR3 bases are TGTGCCAGCAGGTCGAGACAGGGGGCGGTCACCGGGGAGCTGTTTTTT.

This chain joins TRBV7-9 and TRBJ2-3; a possible D gene is TRBD2 (5 bases). V lost 5 bases and J lost 1, with 19 bases in between. There are 17 residues in the CDR3. Germline V lookup: CDR1 SEHNR, CDR2 FQNEAQ (reference sequence). The CDR3 sequence is CASSQNRGLSGTDTQYF. As DNA, the CDR3 is TGTGCCAGCAGCCAGAACCGCGGACTCTCCGGCACAGATACGCAGTATTTT.

The rearrangement links TRBV21-1 to TRBJ1-5. TRBV21-1 is a pseudogene locus. The CDR3 is 13 residues long. The CDR3 spells CASSKYGGQPQHF. The DNA for the CDR3 is TGTGCCAGCAGCAAGTACGGGGGGCAGCCCCAGCATTTT.

This clone was seen just once. The gene calls are TRBV11-2 and TRBJ1-2; 7 bases line up with TRBD1. J gave up 0 bases and V 5 bases, and 6 bases lay outside the gene matches. Germline lookup yields CDR1 SGHAT and CDR2 FQNNGV. CDR3 size: 15 residues. CDR3 amino acids: CASSAEGAPNYGYTF. CDR3 DNA sequence: TGTGCCAGCAGCGCCGAGGGGGCCCCTAACTATGGCTACACCTTC.

This chain joins TRBV5-6 and TRBJ2-7; no clear D. The ends were cut back, 0 bases at V and 6 bases at J, with 10 bases in the middle. The CDR3 runs to 13 residues. From germline, CDR1 is SGHDT and CDR2 YYEEEE. For the CDR3, the DNA is TGTGCCAGCAGCTTGGGGACCACGGGCGAGCAGTACTTC. Translation: CASSLGTTGEQYF.

The chain couples TRBV19 to TRBJ1-2; 11 bases line up with TRBD1. Germline V gene data show CDR1 as LNHDA and CDR2 as SQIVND (reference sequence). Trimming at V came to 6 bases and at J to 2 bases, leaving 8 bases not matched to a gene. The CDR3 is made up of 16 amino acids. As DNA, the CDR3 is TGTGCCAGTAGCCTAAGGACAGGGGGCGAAAACTATGGCTACACCTTC. Amino acid sequence: CASSLRTGGENYGYTF.

This clone was found once. This chain connects TRBV23-1 to TRBJ2-7; 12 bases agree with TRBD2. TRBV23-1 counts as an open reading frame of uncertain function. V lost 1 base to trimming and J lost 2 bases; unmatched junction nucleotides: 12. The CDR3 extends over 19 amino acids. CDR3 loop: CASSQWSSPTSGGTYEQYV. CDR3 in DNA: TGCGCCAGCAGTCAATGGTCGTCCCCGACTAGCGGGGGTACCTACGAGCAGTACGTC.

This chain links TRBV11-3 with TRBJ1-5; tentatively, D is TRBD1 (5 bases). This CDR3 has 15 amino acids. V was cut by 1 base and J by 5 bases, with 12 bases left in between. The germline gives CDR1 SGHNT, CDR2 YENEEA. The CDR3 sequence: CASSLGGGSDQPQHF. CDR3 nucleotides: TGTGCCAGCAGCTTAGGGGGGGGATCGGATCAGCCCCAGCATTTT. The full variable domain, its missing parts supplied by reference TRBV11-3 and TRBJ1-5, is EAGVVQSPRYKIIEKKQPVAFWCNPISGHNTLYWYLQNLGQGPELLIRYENEEAVDDSQLPKDRFSAERLKGVDSTLKIQPAELGDSAVYLCASSLGGGSDQPQHFGDGTRLSIL.

The chain joins TRBV7-9 to TRBJ2-3, with D possibly TRBD1 on 6 matching bases. Trimming stripped 3 bases from V and 3 bases from J, with 10 bases between. Germline V gives CDR1 SEHNR, CDR2 FQNEAQ (reference sequence). The CDR3 has 14 residues. The CDR3 region is CASSLGAGTDTQYF. The CDR3, as DNA: TGTGCCAGCAGCTTGGGGGCAGGGACAGATACGCAGTATTTT.

This sequence joins TRBV6-5 and TRBJ2-1, with D uncertain. V gave up 8 bases and J gave up 3 bases, with 11 bases separating them. Germline assignment: CDR1 MNHEY and CDR2 SVGAGI. This CDR3 contains 13 residues. The CDR3 is CASSLGLYNEQFF. The CDR3 DNA reads TGTGCCAGCTCGTTAGGCCTCTACAATGAGCAGTTCTTC.

DNA for the CDR3: TGCAGCGTTGGGACAGGGAACACCGGGGAGCTGTTTTTT. Residues: CSVGTGNTGELFF. The rearrangement uses TRBV29-1 and TRBJ2-2; 7 bases agree with TRBD1. The germline V gene encodes CDR1 SQVTM and CDR2 ANQGSEA. This CDR3 is built from 13 residues. With V trimmed by 4 bases and J by 1 base, 0 bases remained unmatched.